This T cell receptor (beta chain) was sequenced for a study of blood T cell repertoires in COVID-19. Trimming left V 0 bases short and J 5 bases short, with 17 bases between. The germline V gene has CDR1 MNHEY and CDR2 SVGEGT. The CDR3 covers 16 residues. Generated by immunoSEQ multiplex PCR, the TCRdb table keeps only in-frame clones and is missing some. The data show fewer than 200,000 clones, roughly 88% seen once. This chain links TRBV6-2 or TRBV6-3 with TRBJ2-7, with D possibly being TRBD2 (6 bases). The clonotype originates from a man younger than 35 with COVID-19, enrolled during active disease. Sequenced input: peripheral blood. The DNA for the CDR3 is TGTGCCAGCAGTTACTCGAGTTTTTCCCGGAGGGACGAGCAGTACTTC. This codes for CASSYSSFSRRDEQYF.